This TCR beta chain was sequenced during a study of T-cell reconstitution after alpha-beta-depleted transplantation in children. Findings and caveats of the study: Surviving recipient T cells and intrathymic progenitors accounted for some patients' high TCRbeta diversity at day 60.

Germline loops: CDR1 LGHNA, CDR2 YNFKEQ. Trimming shortened V by 7 bases and J by 5 bases, and 11 bases separated the two germline ends. CDR3 length: 13 residues. Using unique molecular identifiers, the investigators prepared the TCRbeta library. A single record per CDR3 protein comes from TCRdb applying MiXCR to the PCR reads. The top ten hold roughly a quarter of the sample, which has 44,000 or so distinct CDR3 sequences, about 10% seen once. Details on this clonotype: Its antigen remains unknown.

This TCR was recovered from a male patient under 10 years old who had a stem cell transplant for chronic granulomatous disease, so the T cells may come from the graft donor. Sequenced here: PBMCs, mostly from graft donor cells, sampled 60 days after TCRalphabeta/CD19-depleted stem cell transplant. The chain joins TRBV4-2 to TRBJ1-4; D is uncertain. CDR3 bases: TGTGCCAGCAACCGGGGAGAGAATGAAAAACTGTTTTTT. Amino acids: CASNRGENEKLFF.